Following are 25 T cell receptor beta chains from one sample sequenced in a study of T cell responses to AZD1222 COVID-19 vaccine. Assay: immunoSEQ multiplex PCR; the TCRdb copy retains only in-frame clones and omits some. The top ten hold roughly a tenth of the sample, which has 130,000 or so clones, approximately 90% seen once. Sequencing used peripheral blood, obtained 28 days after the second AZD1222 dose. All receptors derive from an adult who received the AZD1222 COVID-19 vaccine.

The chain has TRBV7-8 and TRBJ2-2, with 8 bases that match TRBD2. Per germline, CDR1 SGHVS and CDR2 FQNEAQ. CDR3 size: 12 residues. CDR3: CQAGGVTGELFF. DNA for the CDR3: TGTCAGGCGGGGGGCGTCACCGGGGAGCTGTTTTTT.

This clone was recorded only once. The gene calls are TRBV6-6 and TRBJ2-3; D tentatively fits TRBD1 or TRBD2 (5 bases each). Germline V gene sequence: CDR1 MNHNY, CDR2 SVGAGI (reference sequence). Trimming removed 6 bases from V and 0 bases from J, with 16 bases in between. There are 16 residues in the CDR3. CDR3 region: CASSSPMGESTDTQYF. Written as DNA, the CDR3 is TGTGCCAGCAGCAGCCCTATGGGGGAGAGCACAGATACGCAGTATTTT.

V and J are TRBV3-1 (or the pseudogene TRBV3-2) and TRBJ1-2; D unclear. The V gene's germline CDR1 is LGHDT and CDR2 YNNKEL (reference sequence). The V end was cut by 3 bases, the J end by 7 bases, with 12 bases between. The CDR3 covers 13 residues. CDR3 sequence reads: CASSHLDNPGYTF. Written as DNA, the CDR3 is TGTGCCAGCAGCCACCTTGACAACCCTGGCTACACCTTC.

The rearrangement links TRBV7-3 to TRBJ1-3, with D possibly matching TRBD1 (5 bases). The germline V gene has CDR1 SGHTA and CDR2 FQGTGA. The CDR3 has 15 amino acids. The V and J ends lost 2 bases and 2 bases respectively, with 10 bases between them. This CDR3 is CASSLASGAGNTIYF. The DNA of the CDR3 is TGTGCCAGCAGCTTAGCTTCGGGGGCTGGAAACACCATATATTTT.

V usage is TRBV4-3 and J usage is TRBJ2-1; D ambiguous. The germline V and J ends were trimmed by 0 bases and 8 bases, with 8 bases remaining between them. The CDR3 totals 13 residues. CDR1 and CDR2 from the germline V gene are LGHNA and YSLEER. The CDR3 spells CASSQDLRYEQFF. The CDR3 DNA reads TGCGCCAGCAGCCAAGATCTTCGGTATGAGCAGTTCTTC.

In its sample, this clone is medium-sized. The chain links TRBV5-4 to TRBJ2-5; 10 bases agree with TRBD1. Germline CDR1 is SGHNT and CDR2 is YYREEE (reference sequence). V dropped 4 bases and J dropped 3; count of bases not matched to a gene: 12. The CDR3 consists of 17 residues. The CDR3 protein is CASSAGAGQGREETQYF. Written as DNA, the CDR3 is TGTGCCAGCAGCGCGGGGGCGGGACAGGGGAGGGAAGAGACCCAGTACTTC.

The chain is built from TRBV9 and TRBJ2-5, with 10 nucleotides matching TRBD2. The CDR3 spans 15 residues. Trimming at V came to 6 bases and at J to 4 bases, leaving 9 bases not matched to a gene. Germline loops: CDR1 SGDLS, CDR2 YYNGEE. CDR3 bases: TGTGCCAGCATCCCGGGACTAGCGTACAGAGAGACCCAGTACTTC. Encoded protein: CASIPGLAYRETQYF.

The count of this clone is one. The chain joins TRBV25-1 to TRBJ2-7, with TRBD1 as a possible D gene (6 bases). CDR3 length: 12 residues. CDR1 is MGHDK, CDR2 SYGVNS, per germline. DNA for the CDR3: TGTGCAACCTCACAGGGCACCTACGAGCAGTACTTC. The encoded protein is CATSQGTYEQYF.

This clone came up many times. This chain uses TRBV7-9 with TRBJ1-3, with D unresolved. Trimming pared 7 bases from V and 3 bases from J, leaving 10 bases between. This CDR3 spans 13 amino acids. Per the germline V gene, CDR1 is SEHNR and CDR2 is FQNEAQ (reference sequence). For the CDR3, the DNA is TGTGCCAGCACCCCGGGTTTTGGAAACACCATATATTTT. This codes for CASTPGFGNTIYF.

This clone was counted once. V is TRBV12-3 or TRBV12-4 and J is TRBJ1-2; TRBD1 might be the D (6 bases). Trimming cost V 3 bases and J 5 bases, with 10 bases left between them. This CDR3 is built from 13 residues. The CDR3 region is CASSLTGQYGYTF. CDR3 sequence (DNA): TGTGCCAGCAGTTTGACTGGACAGTATGGCTACACCTTC.

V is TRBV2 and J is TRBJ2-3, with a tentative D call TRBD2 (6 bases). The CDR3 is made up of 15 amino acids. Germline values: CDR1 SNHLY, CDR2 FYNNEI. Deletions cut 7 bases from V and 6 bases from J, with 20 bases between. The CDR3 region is CASIRGDSVADTQYF. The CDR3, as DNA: TGTGCCAGCATACGCGGGGACTCGGTAGCGGATACGCAGTATTTT. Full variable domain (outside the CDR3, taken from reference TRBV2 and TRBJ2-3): EPEVTQTPSHQVTQMGQEVILRCVPISNHLYFYWYRQILGQKVEFLVSFYNNEISEKSEIFDDQFSVERPDGSNFTLKIRSTKLEDSAMYFCASIRGDSVADTQYFGPGTRLTVL.

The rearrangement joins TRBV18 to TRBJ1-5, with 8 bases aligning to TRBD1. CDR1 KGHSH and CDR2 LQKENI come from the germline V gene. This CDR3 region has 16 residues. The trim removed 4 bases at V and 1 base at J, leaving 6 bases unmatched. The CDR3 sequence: CASSLGTGGSNQPQHF. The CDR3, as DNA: TGTGCCAGCTCACTTGGGACAGGCGGCAGCAATCAGCCCCAGCATTTT.

CDR3 sequence (DNA): TGTGCCAGCAGTTACTCGGCTGGAGCTAACTATGGCTACACCTTC. Its protein product is CASSYSAGANYGYTF. The chain combines TRBV6-2 or TRBV6-3 with TRBJ1-2, with D hard to call. V gave up 0 bases and J gave up 0 bases, with 8 bases separating them. The CDR3 runs to 15 residues. Germline V gives CDR1 MNHEY, CDR2 SVGEGT.

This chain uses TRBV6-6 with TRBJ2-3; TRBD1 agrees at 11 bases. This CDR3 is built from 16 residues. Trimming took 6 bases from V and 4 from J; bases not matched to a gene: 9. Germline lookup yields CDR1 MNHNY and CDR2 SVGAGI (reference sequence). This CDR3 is CASRRGDRGKPDTQYF. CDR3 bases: TGTGCCAGCAGAAGAGGGGACAGGGGGAAGCCAGATACGCAGTATTTT.

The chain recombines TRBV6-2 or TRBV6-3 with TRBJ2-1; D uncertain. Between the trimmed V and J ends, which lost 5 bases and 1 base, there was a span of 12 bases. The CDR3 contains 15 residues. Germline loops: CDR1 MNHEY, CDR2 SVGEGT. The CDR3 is CASSLTSVSYNEQFF. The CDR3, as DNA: TGTGCCAGCAGTCTTACGTCCGTTTCCTACAATGAGCAGTTCTTC.

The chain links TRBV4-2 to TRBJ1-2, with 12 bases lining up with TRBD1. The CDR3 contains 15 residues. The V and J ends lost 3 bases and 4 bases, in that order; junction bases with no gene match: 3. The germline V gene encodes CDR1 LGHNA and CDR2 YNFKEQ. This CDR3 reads CASSQGQGASYGYTF. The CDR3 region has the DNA TGTGCCAGCAGCCAGGGACAGGGGGCGTCCTATGGCTACACCTTC.

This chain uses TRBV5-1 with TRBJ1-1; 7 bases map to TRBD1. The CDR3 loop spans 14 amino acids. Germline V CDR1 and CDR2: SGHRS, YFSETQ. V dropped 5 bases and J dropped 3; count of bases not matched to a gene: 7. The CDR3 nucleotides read TGCGCCAGCAGTGAAGGGGGCTTGGACACTGAAGCTTTCTTT. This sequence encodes CASSEGGLDTEAFF. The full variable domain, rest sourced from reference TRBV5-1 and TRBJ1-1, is KAGVTQTPRYLIKTRGQQVTLSCSPISGHRSVSWYQQTPGQGLQFLFEYFSETQRNKGNFPGRFSGRQFSNSRSEMNVSTLELGDSALYLCASSEGGLDTEAFFGQGTRLTVV.

The CDR3 spells CASSLLGQGAWGYTF. CDR3 in DNA: TGTGCCAGCAGTTTACTCGGACAGGGGGCTTGGGGCTACACCTTC. V is TRBV6-5 and J is TRBJ1-2; TRBD1 aligns across 11 bases. Per germline, CDR1 MNHEY and CDR2 SVGAGI. Losses at the gene ends were 4 bases for V and 8 bases for J; bases not matched to a gene: 9. CDR3 length: 15 residues.

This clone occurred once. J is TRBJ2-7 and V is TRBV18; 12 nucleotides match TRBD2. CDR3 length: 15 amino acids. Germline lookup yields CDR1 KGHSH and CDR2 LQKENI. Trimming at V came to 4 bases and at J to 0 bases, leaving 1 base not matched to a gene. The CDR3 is CASSLTSGGSYEQYF. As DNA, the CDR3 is TGTGCCAGCTCACTGACTAGCGGGGGCTCCTACGAGCAGTACTTC.

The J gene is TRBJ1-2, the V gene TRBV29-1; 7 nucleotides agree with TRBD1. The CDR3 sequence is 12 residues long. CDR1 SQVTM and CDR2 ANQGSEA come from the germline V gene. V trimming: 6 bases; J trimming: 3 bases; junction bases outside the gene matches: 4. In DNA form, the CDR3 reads TGCAGCGTACTCGGGACAGACTATGGCTACACCTTC. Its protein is CSVLGTDYGYTF.

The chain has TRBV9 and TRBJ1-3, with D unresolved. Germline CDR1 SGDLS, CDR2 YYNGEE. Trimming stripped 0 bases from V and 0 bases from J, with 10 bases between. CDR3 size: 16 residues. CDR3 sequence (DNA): TGTGCCAGCAGCGTAGAGAGCGGCTACTCTGGAAACACCATATATTTT. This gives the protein CASSVESGYSGNTIYF.

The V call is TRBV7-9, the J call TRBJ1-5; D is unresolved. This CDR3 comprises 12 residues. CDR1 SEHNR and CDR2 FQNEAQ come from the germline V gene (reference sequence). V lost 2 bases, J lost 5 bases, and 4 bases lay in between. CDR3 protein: CASSLTDQPQHF. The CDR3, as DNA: TGTGCCAGCAGCTTAACGGATCAGCCCCAGCATTTT. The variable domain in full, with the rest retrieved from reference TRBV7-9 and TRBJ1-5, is DTGVSQNPRHKITKRGQNVTFRCDPISEHNRLYWYRQTLGQGPEFLTYFQNEAQLEKSRLLSDRFSAERPKGSFSTLEIQRTEQGDSAMYLCASSLTDQPQHFGDGTRLSIL.

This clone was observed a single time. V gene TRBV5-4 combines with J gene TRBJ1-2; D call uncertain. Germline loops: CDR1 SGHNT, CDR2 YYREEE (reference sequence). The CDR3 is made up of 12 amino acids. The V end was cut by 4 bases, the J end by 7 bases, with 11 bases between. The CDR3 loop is CASSADVVGYTF. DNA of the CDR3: TGTGCCAGCAGCGCCGATGTGGTTGGCTACACCTTC.

CDR3 DNA sequence: TGTGCCAGCAGCGGCAGGGCGGGTCAGCCCCAGCATTTT. Translating it yields CASSGRAGQPQHF. V and J are TRBV7-2 and TRBJ1-5, with D perhaps matching TRBD1 (5 bases). Germline V gene data show CDR1 as SGHTA and CDR2 as FQGNSA. Trimming removed 5 bases from V and 6 bases from J, with 11 bases in between. This CDR3 is 13 amino acids long.

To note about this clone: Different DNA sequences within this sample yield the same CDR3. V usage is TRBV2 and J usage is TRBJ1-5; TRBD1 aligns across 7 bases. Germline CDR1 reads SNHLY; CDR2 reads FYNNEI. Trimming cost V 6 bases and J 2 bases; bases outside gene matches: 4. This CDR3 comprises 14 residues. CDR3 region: CASSDRVGNQPQHF. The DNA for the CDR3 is TGTGCCAGCAGCGACAGGGTTGGCAATCAGCCCCAGCATTTT.